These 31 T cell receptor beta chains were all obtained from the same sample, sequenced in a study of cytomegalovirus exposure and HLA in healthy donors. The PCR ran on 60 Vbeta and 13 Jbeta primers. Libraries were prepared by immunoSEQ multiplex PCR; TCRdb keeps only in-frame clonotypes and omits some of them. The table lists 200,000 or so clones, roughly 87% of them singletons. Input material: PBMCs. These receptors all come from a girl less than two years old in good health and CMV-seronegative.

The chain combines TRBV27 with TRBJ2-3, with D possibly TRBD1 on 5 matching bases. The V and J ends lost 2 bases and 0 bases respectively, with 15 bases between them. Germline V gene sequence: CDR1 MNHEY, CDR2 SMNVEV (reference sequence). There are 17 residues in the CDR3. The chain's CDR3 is CASSLPPGSTSTDTQYF. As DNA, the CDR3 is TGTGCCAGCAGTTTACCCCCAGGGTCCACGAGCACAGATACGCAGTATTTT.

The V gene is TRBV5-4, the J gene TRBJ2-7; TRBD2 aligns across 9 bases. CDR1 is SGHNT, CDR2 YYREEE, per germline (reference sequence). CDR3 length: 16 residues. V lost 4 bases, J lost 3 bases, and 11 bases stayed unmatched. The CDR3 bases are TGTGCCAGCAGCATAAGGGCGGGAGGGCCGGGCTACGAGCAGTACTTC. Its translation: CASSIRAGGPGYEQYF.

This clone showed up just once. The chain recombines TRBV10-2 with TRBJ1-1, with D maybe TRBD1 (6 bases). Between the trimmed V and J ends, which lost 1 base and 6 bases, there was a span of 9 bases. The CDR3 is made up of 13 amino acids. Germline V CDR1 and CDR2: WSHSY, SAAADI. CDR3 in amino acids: CASSELDSSEAFF. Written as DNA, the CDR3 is TGCGCCAGCAGTGAGTTGGACAGTTCTGAAGCTTTCTTT.

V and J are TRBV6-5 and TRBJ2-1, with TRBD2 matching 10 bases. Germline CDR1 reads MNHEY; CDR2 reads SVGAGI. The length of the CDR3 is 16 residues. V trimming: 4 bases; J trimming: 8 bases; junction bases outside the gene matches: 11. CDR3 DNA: TGTGCCAGCAGTTCCCTAGCGGGAGCCCAGTTCTATGAGCAGTTCTTC. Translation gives CASSSLAGAQFYEQFF.

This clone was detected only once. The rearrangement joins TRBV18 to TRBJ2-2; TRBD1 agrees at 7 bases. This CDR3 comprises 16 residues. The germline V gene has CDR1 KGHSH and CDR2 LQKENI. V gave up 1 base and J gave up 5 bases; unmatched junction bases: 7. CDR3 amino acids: CASSPLVAGGTGELFF. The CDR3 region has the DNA TGTGCCAGCTCACCACTTGTTGCAGGGGGAACCGGGGAGCTGTTTTTT. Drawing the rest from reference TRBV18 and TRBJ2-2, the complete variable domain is NAGVMQNPRHLVRRRGQEARLRCSPMKGHSHVYWYRQLPEEGLKFMVYLQKENIIDESGMPKERFSAEFPKEGPSILRIQQVVRGDSAAYFCASSPLVAGGTGELFFGEGSRLTVL.

Here the CDR3 reads CASSSPSLETQYF. The DNA of the CDR3 is TGTGCCAGCAGTAGCCCATCTTTGGAGACCCAGTACTTC. The V call is TRBV6-5, the J call TRBJ2-5, with D uncertain. Germline values: CDR1 MNHEY, CDR2 SVGAGI. Trimming took off 5 bases at V and 5 bases at J, with 12 bases between the two ends. The CDR3 is 13 amino acids.

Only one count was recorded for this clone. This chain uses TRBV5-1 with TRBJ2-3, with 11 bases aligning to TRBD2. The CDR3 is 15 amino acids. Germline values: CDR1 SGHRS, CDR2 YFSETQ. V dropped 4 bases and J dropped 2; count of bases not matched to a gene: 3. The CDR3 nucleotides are TGCGCCAGCAGCATGGGACTAGCGGACACAGATACGCAGTATTTT. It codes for CASSMGLADTDTQYF.

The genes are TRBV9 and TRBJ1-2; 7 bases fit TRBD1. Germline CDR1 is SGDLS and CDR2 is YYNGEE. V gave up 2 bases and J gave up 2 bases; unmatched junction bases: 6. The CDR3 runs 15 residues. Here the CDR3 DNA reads TGTGCCAGCAGCGTCGGGACAGCTCCCAACTATGGCTACACCTTC. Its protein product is CASSVGTAPNYGYTF.

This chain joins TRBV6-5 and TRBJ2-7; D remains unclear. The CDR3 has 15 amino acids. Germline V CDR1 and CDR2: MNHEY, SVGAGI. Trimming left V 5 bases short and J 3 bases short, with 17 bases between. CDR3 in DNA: TGTGCCAGCAGTCCAAACGGCAGGATCAGCTACGAGCAGTACTTC. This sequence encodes CASSPNGRISYEQYF.

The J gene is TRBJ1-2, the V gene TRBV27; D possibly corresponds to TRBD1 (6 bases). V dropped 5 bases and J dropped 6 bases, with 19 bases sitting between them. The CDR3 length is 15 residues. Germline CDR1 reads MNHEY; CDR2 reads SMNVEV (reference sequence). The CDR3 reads CASSLEGGGTNGYTF. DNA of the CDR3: TGTGCCAGCAGTCTCGAGGGTGGGGGCACAAATGGCTACACCTTC.

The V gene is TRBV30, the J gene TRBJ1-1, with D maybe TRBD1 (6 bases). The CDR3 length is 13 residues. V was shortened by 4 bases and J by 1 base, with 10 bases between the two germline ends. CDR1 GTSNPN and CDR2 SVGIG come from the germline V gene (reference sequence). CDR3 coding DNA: TGTGCCTGGACCTCACAGGGGAACACTGAAGCTTTCTTT. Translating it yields CAWTSQGNTEAFF.

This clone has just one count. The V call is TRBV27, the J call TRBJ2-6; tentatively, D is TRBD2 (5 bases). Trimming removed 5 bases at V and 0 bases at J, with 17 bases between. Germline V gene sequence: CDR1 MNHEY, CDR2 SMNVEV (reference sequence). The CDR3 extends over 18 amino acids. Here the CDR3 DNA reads TGTGCCAGCAGTAGAAGCGGAATGCCCGACTCTGGGGCCAACGTCCTGACTTTC. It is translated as CASSRSGMPDSGANVLTF.

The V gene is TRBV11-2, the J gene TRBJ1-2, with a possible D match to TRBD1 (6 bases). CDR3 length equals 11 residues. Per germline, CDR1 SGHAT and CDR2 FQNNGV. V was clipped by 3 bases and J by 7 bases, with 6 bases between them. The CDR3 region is CASSFRGGYTF. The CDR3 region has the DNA TGTGCCAGCAGCTTCAGGGGTGGCTACACCTTC.

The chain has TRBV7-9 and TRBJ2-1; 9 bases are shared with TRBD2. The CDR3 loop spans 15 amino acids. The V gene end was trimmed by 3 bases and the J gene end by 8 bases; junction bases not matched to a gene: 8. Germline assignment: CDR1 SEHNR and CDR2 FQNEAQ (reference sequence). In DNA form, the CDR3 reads TGTGCCAGCAGCTTTCCAGGACTAGCGATAGATGAGCAGTTCTTC. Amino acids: CASSFPGLAIDEQFF.

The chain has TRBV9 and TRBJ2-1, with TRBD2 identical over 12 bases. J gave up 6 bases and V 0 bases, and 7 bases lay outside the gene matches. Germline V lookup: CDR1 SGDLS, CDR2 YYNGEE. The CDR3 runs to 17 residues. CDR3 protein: CASSVEGLAGGVNEQFF. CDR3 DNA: TGTGCCAGCAGCGTAGAAGGGCTAGCGGGGGGGGTCAATGAGCAGTTCTTC.

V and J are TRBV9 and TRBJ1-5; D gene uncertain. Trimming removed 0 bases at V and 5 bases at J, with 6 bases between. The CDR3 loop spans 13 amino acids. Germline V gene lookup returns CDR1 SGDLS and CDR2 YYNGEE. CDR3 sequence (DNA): TGTGCCAGCAGCGTAGGTCCTCATCAGCCCCAGCATTTT. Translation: CASSVGPHQPQHF.

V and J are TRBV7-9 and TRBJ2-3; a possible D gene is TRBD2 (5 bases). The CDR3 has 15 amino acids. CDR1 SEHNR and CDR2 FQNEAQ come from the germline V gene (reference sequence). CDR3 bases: TGTGCTACCGCCGGCGGTACTAGAAACACAGATACGCAGTATTTT. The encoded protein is CATAGGTRNTDTQYF.

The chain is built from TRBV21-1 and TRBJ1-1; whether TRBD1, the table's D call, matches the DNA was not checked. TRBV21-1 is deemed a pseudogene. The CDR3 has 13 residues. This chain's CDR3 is CASGGRPNTEAFF. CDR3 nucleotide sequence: TGTGCCAGCGGTGGCAGGCCGAACACTGAAGCTTTCTTT.

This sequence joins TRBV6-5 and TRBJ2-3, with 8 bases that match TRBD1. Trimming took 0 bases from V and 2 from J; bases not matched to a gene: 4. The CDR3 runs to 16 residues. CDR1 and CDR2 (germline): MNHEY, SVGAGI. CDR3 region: CASSYSWTGTTDTQYF. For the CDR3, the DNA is TGTGCCAGCAGTTACTCGTGGACAGGGACCACAGATACGCAGTATTTT.

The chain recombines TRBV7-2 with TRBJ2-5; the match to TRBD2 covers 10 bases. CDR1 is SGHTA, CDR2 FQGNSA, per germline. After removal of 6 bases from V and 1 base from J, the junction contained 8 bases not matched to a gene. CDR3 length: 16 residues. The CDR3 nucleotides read TGTGCCAGCAGTTATAGCGGGAGGAGGGGCCAAGAGACCCAGTACTTC. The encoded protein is CASSYSGRRGQETQYF.

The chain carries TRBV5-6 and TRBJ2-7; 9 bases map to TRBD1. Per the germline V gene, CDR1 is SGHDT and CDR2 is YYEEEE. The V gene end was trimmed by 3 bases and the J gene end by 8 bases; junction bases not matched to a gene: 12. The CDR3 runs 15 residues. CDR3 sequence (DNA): TGTGCCAGCAGCTACACCGGGACAGGGCTTATGAAGCAGTACTTC. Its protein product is CASSYTGTGLMKQYF.

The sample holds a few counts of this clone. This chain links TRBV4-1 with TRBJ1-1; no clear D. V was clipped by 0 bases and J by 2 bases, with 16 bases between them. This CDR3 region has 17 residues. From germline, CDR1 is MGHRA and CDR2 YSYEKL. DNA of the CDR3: TGCGCCAGCAGCCAAGAGAGGGCTAGCGAAGACAACACTGAAGCTTTCTTT. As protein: CASSQERASEDNTEAFF.

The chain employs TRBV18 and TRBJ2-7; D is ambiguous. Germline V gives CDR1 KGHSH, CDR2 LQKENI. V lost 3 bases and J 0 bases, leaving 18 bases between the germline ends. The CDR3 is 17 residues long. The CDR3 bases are TGTGCCAGCTCACCCCAGTACGAGGCGGAGAGCTCCTACGAGCAGTACTTC. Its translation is CASSPQYEAESSYEQYF.

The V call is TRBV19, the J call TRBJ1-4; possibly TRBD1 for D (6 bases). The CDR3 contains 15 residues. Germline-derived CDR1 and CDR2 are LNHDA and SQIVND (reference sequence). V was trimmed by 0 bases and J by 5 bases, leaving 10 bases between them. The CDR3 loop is CASSIDWGRNEKLFF. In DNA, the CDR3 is TGTGCCAGTAGTATAGATTGGGGGCGAAATGAAAAACTGTTTTTT.

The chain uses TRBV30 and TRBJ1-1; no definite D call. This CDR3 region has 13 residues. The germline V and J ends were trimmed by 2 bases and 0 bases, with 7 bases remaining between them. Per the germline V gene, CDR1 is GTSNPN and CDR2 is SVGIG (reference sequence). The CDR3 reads CAWSRGMNTEAFF. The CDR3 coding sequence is TGTGCCTGGAGTAGAGGAATGAACACTGAAGCTTTCTTT.

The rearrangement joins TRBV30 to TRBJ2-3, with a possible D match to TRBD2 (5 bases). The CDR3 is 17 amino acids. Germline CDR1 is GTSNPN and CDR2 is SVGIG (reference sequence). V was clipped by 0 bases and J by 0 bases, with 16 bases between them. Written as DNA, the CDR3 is TGTGCCTGGAGTGTACTAGGCGGGCCCTCTAGCACAGATACGCAGTATTTT. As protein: CAWSVLGGPSSTDTQYF.

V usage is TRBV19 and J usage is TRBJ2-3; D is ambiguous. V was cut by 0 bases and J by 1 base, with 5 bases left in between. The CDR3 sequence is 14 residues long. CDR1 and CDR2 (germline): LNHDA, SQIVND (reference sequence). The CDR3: CASSIDWRTDTQYF. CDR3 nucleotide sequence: TGTGCCAGTAGTATAGACTGGCGCACAGATACGCAGTATTTT.

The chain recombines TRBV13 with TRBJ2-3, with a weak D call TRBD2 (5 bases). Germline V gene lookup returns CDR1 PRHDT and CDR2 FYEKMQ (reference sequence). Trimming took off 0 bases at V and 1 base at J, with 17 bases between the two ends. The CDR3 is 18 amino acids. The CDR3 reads CASSLGRWASQGTDTQYF. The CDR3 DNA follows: TGTGCCAGCAGCTTAGGACGGTGGGCTAGCCAGGGCACAGATACGCAGTATTTT.

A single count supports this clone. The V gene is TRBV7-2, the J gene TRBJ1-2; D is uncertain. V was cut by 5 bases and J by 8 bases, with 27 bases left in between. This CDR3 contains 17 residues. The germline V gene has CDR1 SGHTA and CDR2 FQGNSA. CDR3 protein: CASSLRYSGYIVGGYTF. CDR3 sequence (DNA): TGTGCCAGCAGCCTACGTTATTCAGGATACATAGTTGGGGGCTACACCTTC. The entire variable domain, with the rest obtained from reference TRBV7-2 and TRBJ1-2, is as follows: GAGVSQSPSNKVTEKGKDVELRCDPISGHTALYWYRQSLGQGLEFLIYFQGNSAPDKSGLPSDRFSAERTGGSVSTLTIQRTQQEDSAVYLCASSLRYSGYIVGGYTFGSGTRLTVV.

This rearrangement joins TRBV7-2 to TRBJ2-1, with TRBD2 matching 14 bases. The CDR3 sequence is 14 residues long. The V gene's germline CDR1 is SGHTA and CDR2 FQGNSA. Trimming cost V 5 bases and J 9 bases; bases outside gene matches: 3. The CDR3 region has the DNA TGTGCCAGCAGCCGGACTAGCGGGAGGAGTGAGCAGTTCTTC. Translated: CASSRTSGRSEQFF.

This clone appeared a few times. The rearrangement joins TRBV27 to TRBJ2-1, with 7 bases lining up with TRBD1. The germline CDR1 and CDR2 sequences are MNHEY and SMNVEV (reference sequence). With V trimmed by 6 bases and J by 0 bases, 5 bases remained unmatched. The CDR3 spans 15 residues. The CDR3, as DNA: TGTGCCAGCAGACCGGGACAGAGCTCCTACAATGAGCAGTTCTTC. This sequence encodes CASRPGQSSYNEQFF.